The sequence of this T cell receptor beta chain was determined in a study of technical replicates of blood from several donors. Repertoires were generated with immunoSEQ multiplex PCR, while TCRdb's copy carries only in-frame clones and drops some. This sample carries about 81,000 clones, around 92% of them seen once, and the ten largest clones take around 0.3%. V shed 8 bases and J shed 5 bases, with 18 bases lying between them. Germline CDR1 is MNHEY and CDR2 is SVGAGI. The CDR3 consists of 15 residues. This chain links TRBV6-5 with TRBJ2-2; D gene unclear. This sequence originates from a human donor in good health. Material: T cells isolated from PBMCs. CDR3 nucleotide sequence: TGTGCCAGCGTGTCTTCCTTAGACTGGACCGGGGAGCTGTTTTTT. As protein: CASVSSLDWTGELFF.